This TCR beta chain is from a study of cytomegalovirus exposure and HLA in healthy donors (TCRdb year 2017). About the study as a whole: According to a later analysis, one platform produced both the 110 or so validation repertoires and the approximately 600 repertoires of the first cohort. The study was designed to test whether signatures of past pathogen exposure could be identified by cataloging public T cell receptors. Besides the first cohort of roughly 700 subjects, a separate validation cohort made up of 90 to 150 different subjects was used. High-throughput TCR immunosequencing, statistical association of individual TCRs with disease status, and machine learning were combined to predict cytomegalovirus infection status. Results the study describes overall, beyond this receptor: The study gave a list of about 150 TCR beta chains associated with cytomegalovirus. Across donors, most TCR sequences were observed very rarely, whereas some public TCRs were present in many individuals. In both the original and validation cohorts, the classifier was reported to diagnose cytomegalovirus status with high specificity and sensitivity. A few of the identified cytomegalovirus-associated TCR beta chains were confirmed in vitro to be specific for cytomegalovirus antigens. It was suggested by the authors that the approach could potentially be generalized to other disease states and immunological phenotypes. Of the cluster scores, about 94% were above 0 in a later analysis, which found that TCRs clustered in the first cohort also tended to co-occur in the 120 or so validation repertoires. A later analysis lacked HLA typing for the validation cohort, so it scored co-occurrence in that cohort across all 130 or so repertoires.

V ends up 4 bases short and J 4 bases short, with an unmatched junction base count of 9. The CDR3, from cysteine to phenylalanine, totals 15 residues. Left in the record is the CDR3 DNA by itself, 45 bases read in frame from the first base. CDR1 SGHRS and CDR2 YFSETQ were looked up in the germline V gene. In regard to this clone: No cognate antigen has been identified for it. Base qualities are not recorded, but no much larger clone differs from it by a single base.

Separate from the roughly 700-subject first cohort, the validation cohort of 95 to 150 subjects was the group to which the donors belonged. Preparation of the library involved the immunoSEQ multiplex PCR assay. The paper's data handling went like this. To diagnose cytomegalovirus status from the catalog of TCR beta chain sequences, a statistical classification framework was built. TCRdb retrieved this table from immuneACCESS and kept in-frame rearrangements only. Not all clones are present; in checked studies, unresolved V genes account for under half, and no reason is known for the remainder. D and trimming were read from the DNA, whereas the V and J calls and clone size are those reported in that table. The sample table holds more than 250,000 clones, of which roughly 91% were seen once. Jointly, the top ten make up 3% to 3.5% of the sample.

This sequence uses TRBV5-1 and TRBJ2-5, with 8 central nucleotides matching TRBD1. Sequencing was performed on PBMCs. The TCR comes from a woman under 40 in good health and CMV-seronegative. CDR3 sequence: CASSGGQGYVETQYF. The nucleotide sequence is given as TGCGCCAGCAGCGGAGGACAGGGCTATGTAGAGACCCAGTACTTC. Supplemented by the reference TRBV5-1 and TRBJ2-5 proteins around the CDR3, the complete variable domain is KAGVTQTPRYLIKTRGQQVTLSCSPISGHRSVSWYQQTPGQGLQFLFEYFSETQRNKGNFPGRFSGRQFSNSRSEMNVSTLELGDSALYLCASSGGQGYVETQYFGPGTRLLVL.